These T cell receptor beta chains were read from a single sample in a study of T cells in Graves' hyperthyroidism and ophthalmopathy. TCRdb itself ran the multiplex PCR reads through MiXCR, one entry per CDR3 protein. The sample has fewer than 750,000 distinct CDR3 sequences, just over 45% seen once. Sequenced material: peripheral blood or thyroid tissue (not recorded which). Receptors originate from a woman under 30 with Graves' hyperthyroidism. Each CDR3 is given with its conserved first and last residue. The order of the fields is V gene, J gene, clone size, D gene, CDR3 protein, CDR3 DNA. A D gene is named only where the DNA matches it firmly. Only part of the rows carry a size: once, few, many, or a class if the clone is expanded.

>TRBV24-1|TRBJ2-7|.|TRBD2
CASREGLAGAYEQYF
TGTGCCAGCAGAGAGGGACTAGCGGGAGCTTACGAGCAGTACTTC
>TRBV29-1|TRBJ1-1|.|.
CSLGKASRRNTEAFF
TGCAGCTTAGGCAAGGCTTCAAGGAGGAACACTGAAGCTTTCTTT
>TRBV19|TRBJ1-1|many|.
CASSMGKFLNTEAFF
TGTGCCAGTAGTATGGGCAAGTTTTTGAACACTGAAGCTTTCTTT
>TRBV29-1|TRBJ2-1|few|.
CSVELVNEQFF
TGCAGCGTTGAATTGGTCAATGAGCAGTTCTTC
>TRBV7-2|TRBJ1-5|.|.
CASSLIVRDQPQHF
TGTGCCAGCAGCTTAATCGTTCGGGATCAGCCCCAGCATTTT
>TRBV6-2/TRBV6-3|TRBJ2-7|many|.
CASSYSPRSYEQYF
TGTGCCAGCAGTTACTCGCCCAGATCCTACGAGCAGTACTTC
>TRBV7-2|TRBJ1-2|many|.
CASSYVRDRTHGYTF
TGTGCCAGCAGCTACGTGCGCGACAGGACACATGGCTACACCTTC
>TRBV5-8|TRBJ1-1|.|.
CASTAGRDGISVSTEAFF
TGTGCCAGCACCGCTGGGCGGGACGGAATATCGGTGAGCACTGAAGCTTTCTTT
>TRBV24-1|TRBJ1-1|.|TRBD1
CATSHRQGPNYGYTEAFF
TGTGCCACCAGCCACCGACAGGGTCCTAACTATGGCTACACTGAAGCTTTCTTT
>TRBV4-1|TRBJ2-2|.|.
CASSPMTWVNTGELFF
TGCGCCAGCAGCCCCATGACATGGGTAAACACCGGGGAGCTGTTTTTT
>TRBV5-1|TRBJ1-2|many|.
CASSLGAGNGYTF
TGCGCCAGCAGCTTGGGGGCAGGGAATGGCTACACCTTC
>TRBV9|TRBJ1-1|once|.
CASSMRSLGANTEAFF
TGTGCCAGCAGCATGCGGTCCCTAGGGGCGAACACTGAAGCTTTCTTT
>TRBV20-1|TRBJ2-7|many|TRBD2
CSATGLVFYEQYF
TGCAGTGCTACGGGACTAGTTTTCTACGAGCAGTACTTC
>TRBV19|TRBJ2-6|many|.
CASSIAEGLGANVLTF
TGTGCCAGTAGTATAGCAGAGGGGCTGGGGGCCAACGTCCTGACTTTC
>TRBV3-1|TRBJ1-6|many|.
CASISGPDSPLHF
TGTGCCAGCATTTCAGGGCCAGATTCACCCCTCCACTTT
>TRBV7-8|TRBJ2-5|few|.
CASSKGVETQYF
TGTGCCAGCAGTAAAGGGGTAGAGACCCAGTACTTC
>TRBV29-1|TRBJ1-2|.|TRBD1
CSPKGQGTPNYGYTF
TGCAGCCCCAAGGGACAGGGGACGCCTAACTATGGCTACACCTTC
>TRBV29-1|TRBJ1-1|many|.
CSVRGQEHTEAFF
TGCAGCGTCAGAGGCCAGGAACACACTGAAGCTTTCTTT
>TRBV6-1|TRBJ2-7|many|.
CASREERYEQYF
TGTGCCAGCAGAGAAGAGAGGTACGAGCAGTACTTC
>TRBV29-1|TRBJ2-7|.|.
CSVRAGPSSYEQYF
TGCAGCGTTAGGGCAGGGCCGAGCTCCTACGAGCAGTACTTC
>TRBV7-3|TRBJ2-5|.|.
CASSTGWGQETQYF
TGTGCCAGCAGCACCGGGTGGGGTCAAGAGACCCAGTACTTC
>TRBV12-3/TRBV12-4|TRBJ2-1|.|TRBD2
CASRRGLAGHNEQFF
TGTGCCAGCCGAAGGGGACTAGCGGGACACAATGAGCAGTTCTTC
>TRBV24-1|TRBJ2-5|many|.
CATSDHGTNQETQYF
TGTGCCACCAGTGATCACGGGACGAACCAAGAGACCCAGTACTTC
>TRBV12-3/TRBV12-4|TRBJ1-2|.|.
CASSLGTEGYTF
TGTGCCAGCAGTTTAGGGACAGAGGGCTACACCTTC
>TRBV7-2|TRBJ1-2|.|.
CASSSWGAVFANYGYTF
TGTGCCAGCAGCTCCTGGGGTGCTGTCTTCGCTAACTATGGCTACACCTTC
>TRBV20-1|TRBJ1-4|.|TRBD1
CSAWDREVEKLFF
TGCAGTGCTTGGGACAGGGAAGTAGAAAAACTGTTTTTT
>TRBV6-5|TRBJ1-1|many|TRBD1
CASSYLSSGTGGAFF
TGTGCCAGCAGTTACCTTAGTTCTGGGACAGGCGGCGCTTTCTTT
>TRBV7-8|TRBJ1-6|.|.
CASSLAERSSYNSPLHF
TGTGCCAGCAGCTTAGCGGAGCGGAGCTCCTATAATTCACCCCTCCACTTT
>TRBV4-3|TRBJ1-6|many|TRBD1
CASSQGQGASSPLHF
TGCGCCAGCAGCCAGGGACAGGGGGCGAGCTCACCCCTCCACTTT
>TRBV12-5|TRBJ2-5|.|.
CASGQGLNQETQYF
TGTGCTAGTGGTCAAGGGCTTAACCAAGAGACCCAGTACTTC
>TRBV29-1|TRBJ2-7|few|.
CSVGRSYEQYF
TGCAGCGTTGGTAGGTCCTACGAGCAGTACTTC